This T cell receptor (beta chain) stems from a study of shared clonotypes between healthy human individuals. Turning to this clone: The sample holds other DNA sequences that translate to the same CDR3.

Some clones are missing from TCRdb's copy, which holds only in-frame ones; the method was immunoSEQ multiplex PCR. The sample has 2,500,000 or so clones, over 85% seen once. With 0 bases removed from V and 0 bases from J, the gap between germline ends came to 8 bases. Germline V gene data show CDR1 as LNHNV and CDR2 as YYDKDF (reference sequence). The CDR3 sequence is 16 residues long. The sequencing sample was made of naive CD4+ T cells sorted from blood. Documented subset: CD45RA+ positively selected. The receptor was isolated from a young man in good health. The chain is built from TRBV15 and TRBJ1-4; D possibly corresponds to TRBD1 (5 bases). The CDR3 loop is CATSRDPTATNEKLFF. The CDR3 bases are TGTGCCACCAGCAGAGATCCGACAGCAACTAATGAAAAACTGTTTTTT.